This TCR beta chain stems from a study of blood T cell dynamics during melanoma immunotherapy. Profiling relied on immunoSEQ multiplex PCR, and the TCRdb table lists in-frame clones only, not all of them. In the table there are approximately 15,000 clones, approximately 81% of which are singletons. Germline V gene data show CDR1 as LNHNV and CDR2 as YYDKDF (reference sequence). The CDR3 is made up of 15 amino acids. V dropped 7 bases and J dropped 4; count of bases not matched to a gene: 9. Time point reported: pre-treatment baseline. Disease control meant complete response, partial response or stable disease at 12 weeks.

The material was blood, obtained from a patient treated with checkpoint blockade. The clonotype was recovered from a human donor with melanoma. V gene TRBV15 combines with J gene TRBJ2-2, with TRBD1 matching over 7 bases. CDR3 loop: CATKRRQGPTGELFF. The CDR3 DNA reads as TGTGCCACCAAGCGGAGACAGGGACCCACCGGGGAGCTGTTTTTT.